This TCR beta chain originates from a study of blood T cell repertoires in COVID-19 (dated by TCRdb to the early 2020s). Background for the entire study: Samples covering the acute and convalescent phases of COVID-19 were provided by collaborators in the United States, Italy and Spain. Sample metadata almost always included a de-identified subject ID, COVID-19 status, age in years and sex. The repertoires were released in a freely available public database intended as a resource for research on the immune response to SARS-CoV-2. The material from the prospective study consisted of cDNA or gDNA derived from T cells, B-cell-depleted T cells, or PBMCs. The dataset comprised deeply sampled blood TCRbeta repertoires from subjects exposed to, actively infected with, or recovered from COVID-19. The samples were drawn from the first 160 participants of the ongoing ImmuneRACE study and from 1,254 subjects provided by 6 global collaborators. Where HLA class I and class II types were available, the types were taken from metadata supplied by the sample provider, not from assay-based typing.

TCRbeta CDR3 regions were amplified from genomic DNA using the immunoSEQ Assay, a bias-controlled multiplex PCR. The original methods were these. Within the assay, amplification of reference gene primers was used to estimate how many nucleated cells each sample contained. Sequence reads were collapsed and filtered to measure the absolute abundance of every unique TCRbeta CDR3 rearrangement. For each sample, productive Simpson clonality was calculated by taking the square root of Simpson's diversity index across productive rearrangements. The clones in this table, taken by TCRdb from immuneACCESS, are in-frame only. Not every clone is retained; where verified, under half of the shortfall comes from an unresolved V gene, and the cause of the rest is unknown. The V and J calls and clone size were taken over from that table, and D and trimming were inferred from the DNA. The sample contains about 410,000 clones, 86% of them found a single time. The top ten constitute over 1.1% of the sample.

On this clone itself: Its antigen is still unknown. The record has no base qualities; no much larger clone is one base away.

Whole blood was collected in K2EDTA tubes by collaborating institutions according to the institutions' own protocols. Collaborator samples were shipped for TCRbeta analysis as frozen whole blood, isolated PBMCs, or DNA extracted from either sample type. Findings and caveats that apply to the study as a whole: The quantity of clinical and demographic metadata differed by source and by participant and was supplied without curation.

The sample taken for sequencing was peripheral blood. The clonotype comes from a woman in her twenties or thirties with active or convalescent COVID-19.

The CDR3 reads as follows: CASSLTLRATNEKLFF. The sequenced DNA: TGTGCCAGCAGCTTAACCCTCCGGGCAACTAATGAAAAACTGTTTTTT. The V gene is TRBV7-9 and the J gene is TRBJ1-4, with an unclear D gene assignment. The V and J ends are trimmed by 2 bases and 0 bases, leaving 10 bases between them. The CDR3 numbers 16 residues from cysteine through phenylalanine. Of the read, only the CDR3 DNA is kept; its 48 bases are in frame from base 1. Looking up the germline V gene (reference sequence) yields CDR1 SEHNR and CDR2 FQNEAQ. This CDR3, with the reference TRBV7-9 and TRBJ1-4 proteins standing in past its ends, gives the full variable domain DTGVSQNPRHKITKRGQNVTFRCDPISEHNRLYWYRQTLGQGPEFLTYFQNEAQLEKSRLLSDRFSAERPKGSFSTLEIQRTEQGDSAMYLCASSLTLRATNEKLFFGSGTQLSVL.